The sequence of this T cell receptor beta chain was determined in a study of T cell repertoires in cytomegalovirus infection. At the level of the study: Newly reported HLA-C-restricted and thoroughly characterized HLA-B-restricted CMV epitopes were employed. Public TCR beta signatures provided an indication of both CMV infection and a matching HLA type. Overall study results and limits: Adding up the frequency of public TCR beta families identified people who carried CMV plus the relevant HLA. HLA-C-restricted, CMV-specific TCR beta clonotypes were dominant ex vivo.

CDR1 and CDR2 from the germline V gene are MGHDK and SYGVNS. The CDR3 length is 14 residues. This clonotype appeared a few times. Its antigen is currently unknown. One entry per CDR3 protein results from TCRdb running MiXCR on the reads. In the table there are fewer than 1,000,000 distinct CDR3 sequences, 30% to 40% of which are singletons. The TCR originated in a human donor in good health (CMV status not recorded). Some clones in this sample may be carry-over from other donors' samples. The source was cultured CD8+ T cells from PBMCs, collected from culture after CMV antigen stimulation. V is TRBV25-1 and J is TRBJ1-2; possible D gene TRBD1, 5 bases. CDR3 in amino acids: CPSFGAVVTYGYTF. CDR3 nucleotide sequence: TGTCCCTCCTTTGGGGCCGTTGTGACCTATGGCTACACCTTC.